This section outlines one T cell receptor beta chain sequence together with its context. The data were obtained in a study of blood T cell repertoires in COVID-19. Across the whole study: The United States, Italy and Spain supplied acute and convalescent COVID-19 samples. The cDNA or gDNA used as material had been derived from T cells, B-cell-depleted T cells, or PBMCs.

CDR3 length: 15 residues. Trimming pared 5 bases from V and 1 base from J, leaving 14 bases between. Looked up from germline, CDR1 is MNHEY and CDR2 is SVGAGI. Data came from immunoSEQ multiplex PCR; TCRdb stores just in-frame clones and leaves some out. In the table there are 300,000 to 350,000 clones, around nine tenths of which are singletons. The sample comprised peripheral blood. V gene TRBV6-5 combines with J gene TRBJ1-1; no firm D call. This clonotype was obtained from a woman in her 70s with COVID-19, enrolled during active disease. The CDR3 DNA follows: TGTGCCAGCAGTCTACGACAAATCCGGAACACTGAAGCTTTCTTT. It encodes CASSLRQIRNTEAFF.